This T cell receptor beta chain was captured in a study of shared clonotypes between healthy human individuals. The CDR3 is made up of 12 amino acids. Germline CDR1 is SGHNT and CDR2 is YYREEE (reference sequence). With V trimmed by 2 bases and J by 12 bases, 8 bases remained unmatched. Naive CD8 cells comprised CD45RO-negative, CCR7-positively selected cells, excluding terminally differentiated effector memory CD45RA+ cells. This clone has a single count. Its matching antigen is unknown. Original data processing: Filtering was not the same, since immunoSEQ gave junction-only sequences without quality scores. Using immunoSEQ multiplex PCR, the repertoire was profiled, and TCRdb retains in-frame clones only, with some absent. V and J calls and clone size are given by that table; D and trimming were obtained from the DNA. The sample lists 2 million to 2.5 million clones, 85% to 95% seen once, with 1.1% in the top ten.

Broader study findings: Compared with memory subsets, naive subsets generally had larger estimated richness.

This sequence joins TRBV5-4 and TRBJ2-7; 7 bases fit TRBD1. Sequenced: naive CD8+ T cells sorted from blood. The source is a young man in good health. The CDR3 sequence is CASSFGDSRSYF. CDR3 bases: TGTGCCAGCAGCTTCGGGGACAGTCGCTCGTACTTC. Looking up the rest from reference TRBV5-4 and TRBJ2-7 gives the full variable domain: ETGVTQSPTHLIKTRGQQVTLRCSSQSGHNTVSWYQQALGQGPQFIFQYYREEENGRGNFPPRFSGLQFPNYSSELNVNALELDDSALYLCASSFGDSRSYFGPGTRLTVT.